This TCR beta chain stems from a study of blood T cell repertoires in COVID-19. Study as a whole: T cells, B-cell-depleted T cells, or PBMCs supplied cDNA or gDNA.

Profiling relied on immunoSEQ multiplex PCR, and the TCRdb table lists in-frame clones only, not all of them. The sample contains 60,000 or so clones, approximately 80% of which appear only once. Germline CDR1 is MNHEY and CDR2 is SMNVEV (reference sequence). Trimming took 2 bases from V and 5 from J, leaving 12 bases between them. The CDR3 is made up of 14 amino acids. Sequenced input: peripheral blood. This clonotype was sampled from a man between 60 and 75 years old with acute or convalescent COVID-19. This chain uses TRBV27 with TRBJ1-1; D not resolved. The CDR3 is CASSLRAGWTEAFF. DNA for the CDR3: TGTGCCAGCAGTTTACGGGCGGGGTGGACTGAAGCTTTCTTT.